Described below is a single TCR beta chain sequence and its context. The data were produced by immunoSEQ multiplex PCR, yet TCRdb's version contains in-frame clones alone and is incomplete. Of 150,000 to 200,000 clones in the sample, 84% were seen once. The data originate from a study of blood T cell repertoires in COVID-19. The wider study: There were acute and convalescent COVID-19 samples, and they came from the United States, Italy and Spain.

Trimming stripped 4 bases from V and 1 base from J, with 9 bases between. Germline CDR1 is SGHAT and CDR2 is FQNNGV. The CDR3 loop spans 14 amino acids. The clonotype originates from an elderly woman with COVID-19, enrolled during active disease. Sequenced: peripheral blood. The chain has TRBV11-2 and TRBJ2-3, with a tentative D call TRBD2 (6 bases). The CDR3 reads CASSSRLGTDTQYF. As DNA, the CDR3 is TGTGCCAGCAGCTCGCGACTAGGCACAGATACGCAGTATTTT.